The entry below describes one TCR beta chain. Its antigen is currently unknown. This sample was taken from a study of response to subunit inactivated influenza vaccine. Notes on the study in general: Each seasonal influenza vaccination, the authors suggested, recruits few new T cells.

TCRdb analysed the RT-PCR reads with MiXCR anew, one entry per CDR3 protein. Among under 200,000 distinct CDR3 sequences listed, 11% were seen once. The material sequenced was non-naive T cells sorted from PBMCs, taken 45 days after vaccination. This sequence originates from a man aged 45-65 years who received an inactivated influenza vaccine.

As DNA, the CDR3 is TGTGCCACCAGTGACGCCGGGCCCCTCGGGGCCAAAAACATTCAGTACTTC. It codes for CATSDAGPLGAKNIQYF. The V gene is TRBV24-1, the J gene TRBJ2-4; D gene unclear. Trimming took 4 bases from V and 1 from J, leaving 16 bases between them. This CDR3 has 17 amino acids. From germline, CDR1 is KGHDR and CDR2 SFDVKD.